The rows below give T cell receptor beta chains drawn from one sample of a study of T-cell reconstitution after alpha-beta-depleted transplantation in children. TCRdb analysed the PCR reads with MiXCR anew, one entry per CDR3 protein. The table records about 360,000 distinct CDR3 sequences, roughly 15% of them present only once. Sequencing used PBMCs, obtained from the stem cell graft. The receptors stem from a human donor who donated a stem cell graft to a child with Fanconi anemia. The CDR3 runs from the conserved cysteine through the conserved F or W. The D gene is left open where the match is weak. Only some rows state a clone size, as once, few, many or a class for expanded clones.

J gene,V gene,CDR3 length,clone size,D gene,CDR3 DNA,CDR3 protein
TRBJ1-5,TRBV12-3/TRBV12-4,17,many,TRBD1,TGTGCCAGCAGCTCACCGGGACAGGGGCAGGGGAATCAGCCCCAGCATTTT,CASSSPGQGQGNQPQHF
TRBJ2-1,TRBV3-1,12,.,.,TGTGCCAGCAGCCAAATGAGTAATGAGCAGTTCTTC,CASSQMSNEQFF
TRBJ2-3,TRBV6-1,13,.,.,TGTGCCAGCAGTACCCTCCTGGGGGATACGCAGTATTTT,CASSTLLGDTQYF
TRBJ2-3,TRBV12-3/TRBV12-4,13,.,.,TGTGCCAGCAGCGACCGGCTCACAGATACGCAGTATTTT,CASSDRLTDTQYF
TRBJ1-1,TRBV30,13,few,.,TGTGCCTGGAGTTCAGGGGTAAGGTCTGAAGCTTTCTTT,CAWSSGVRSEAFF
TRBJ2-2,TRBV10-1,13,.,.,TGCGCCAGCAGTGAAGGGTTGGCCGGGGAGCTGTTTTTT,CASSEGLAGELFF
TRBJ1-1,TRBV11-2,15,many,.,TGTGCCAGCAGCAGCCTTCGGGACCGACCCCCCCGGGCTTTCTTT,CASSSLRDRPPRAFF
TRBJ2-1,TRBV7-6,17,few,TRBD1,TGTGCCAGCAGCGACCCTCGACGGACAGGACACTACAATGAGCAGTTCTTC,CASSDPRRTGHYNEQFF
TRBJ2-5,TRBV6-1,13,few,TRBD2,TGTGCCAGCAGGGAGCGGGGCCAAGAGACCCAGTACTTC,CASRERGQETQYF
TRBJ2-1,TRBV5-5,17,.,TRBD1,TGTGCCAGCAGCTACCGGACAGGGAAGGGCTCCTACAATGAGCAGTTCTTC,CASSYRTGKGSYNEQFF
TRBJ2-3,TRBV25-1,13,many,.,TGTGCCAGCAGTGTCCTGGTGACAGATACGCAGTATTTT,CASSVLVTDTQYF
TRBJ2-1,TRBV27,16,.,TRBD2,TGTGCCAGCAGTCCCCTTAGCGGGGGGACCTTAAATGAGCAGTTCTTC,CASSPLSGGTLNEQFF
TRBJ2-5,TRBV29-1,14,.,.,TGCAGCGTACACCCATTGACTAGCCAAGAGACCCAGTACTTC,CSVHPLTSQETQYF
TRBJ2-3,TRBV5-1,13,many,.,TGCGCCAGCAGCTTCCAGGGCGATGATACGCAGTATTTT,CASSFQGDDTQYF
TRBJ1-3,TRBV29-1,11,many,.,TGCAGCGTTGTGTCTGGAAACACCATATATTTT,CSVVSGNTIYF
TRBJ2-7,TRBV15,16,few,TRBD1,TGTGCCACCAGCAGACAAAGACAGGGGGCCTCCTACGAGCAGTACTTC,CATSRQRQGASYEQYF
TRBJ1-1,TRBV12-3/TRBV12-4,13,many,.,TGTGCCAGCAGTACGACAGCGGCCACTGAAGCTTTCTTT,CASSTTAATEAFF
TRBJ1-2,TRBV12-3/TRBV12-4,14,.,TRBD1,TGTGCCAGCAGCAGGGACAGGGGGCAGGGTGGCTACACCTTC,CASSRDRGQGGYTF
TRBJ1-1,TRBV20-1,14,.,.,TGCAGTGCTAGCAAAGGAGCGGGGGAAACTGAAGCTTTCTTT,CSASKGAGETEAFF
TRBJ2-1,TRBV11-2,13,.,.,TGTGCCAGCAGCTTAGATAAGGGTAGTGAGCAGTTCTTC,CASSLDKGSEQFF
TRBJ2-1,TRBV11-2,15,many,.,TGTGCCAGCACCCCCGAGGCAGGGGAGGAAAATGAGCAGTTCTTC,CASTPEAGEENEQFF
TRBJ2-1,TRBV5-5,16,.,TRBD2,TGTGCCAGCAGCTTCCTAGCGGTAAGCTCCTACAATGAGCAGTTCTTC,CASSFLAVSSYNEQFF